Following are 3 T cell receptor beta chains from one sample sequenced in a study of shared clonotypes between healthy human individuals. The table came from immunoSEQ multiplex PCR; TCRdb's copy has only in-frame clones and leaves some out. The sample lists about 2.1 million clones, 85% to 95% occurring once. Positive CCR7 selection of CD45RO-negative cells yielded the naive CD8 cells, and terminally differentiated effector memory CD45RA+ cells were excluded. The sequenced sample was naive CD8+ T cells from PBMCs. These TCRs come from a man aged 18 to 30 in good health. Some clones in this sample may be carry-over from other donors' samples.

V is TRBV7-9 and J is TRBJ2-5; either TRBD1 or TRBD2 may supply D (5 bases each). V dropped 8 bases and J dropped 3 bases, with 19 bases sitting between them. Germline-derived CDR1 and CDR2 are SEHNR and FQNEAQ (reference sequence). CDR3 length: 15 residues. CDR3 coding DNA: TGTGCCAGCCGGCAAGCCGGGGCTGGGGAAGAGACCCAGTACTTC. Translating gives CASRQAGAGEETQYF. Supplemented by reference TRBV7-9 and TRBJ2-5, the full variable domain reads DTGVSQNPRHKITKRGQNVTFRCDPISEHNRLYWYRQTLGQGPEFLTYFQNEAQLEKSRLLSDRFSAERPKGSFSTLEIQRTEQGDSAMYLCASRQAGAGEETQYFGPGTRLLVL.

CDR3 residues: CASSWSGDRYGYTF. CDR3 DNA sequence: TGTGCCAGCAGCTGGTCAGGGGATAGGTATGGCTACACCTTC. The V and J genes are TRBV5-4 and TRBJ1-2; D is perhaps TRBD1 (6 bases). CDR3 length: 14 amino acids. The germline V and J ends were trimmed by 3 bases and 5 bases, with 14 bases remaining between them. CDR1 and CDR2 (germline): SGHNT, YYREEE (reference sequence).

CDR3 nucleotide sequence: TGTGCCAGCAGTTCCCCCCTTCTCAGCACAGATACGCAGTATTTT. Protein: CASSSPLLSTDTQYF. The rearrangement uses TRBV7-9 and TRBJ2-3; D gene unclear. Trimming took off 6 bases at V and 0 bases at J, with 13 bases between the two ends. The CDR3 runs 15 residues. CDR1 is SEHNR and CDR2 is FQNEAQ in the germline V gene (reference sequence).